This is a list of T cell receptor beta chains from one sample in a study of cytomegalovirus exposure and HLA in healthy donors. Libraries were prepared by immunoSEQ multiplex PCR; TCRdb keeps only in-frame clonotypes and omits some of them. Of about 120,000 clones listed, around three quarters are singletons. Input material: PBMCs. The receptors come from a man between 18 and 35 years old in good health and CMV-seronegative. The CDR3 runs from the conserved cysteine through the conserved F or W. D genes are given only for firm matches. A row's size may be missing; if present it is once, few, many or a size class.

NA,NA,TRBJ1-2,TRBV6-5,TGTGCCAGCAGTTACTCGCAGGGGCACGGCTACACCTTC,CASSYSQGHGYTF
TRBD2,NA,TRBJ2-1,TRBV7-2,TGTGCCAGCAGCTTAGCGGCTAGCGGGACCTACAATGAGCAGTTCTTC,CASSLAASGTYNEQFF
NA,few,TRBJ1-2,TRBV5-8,TGTGCCAGCGAGCTGGTACGCGGCTACACCTTC,CASELVRGYTF
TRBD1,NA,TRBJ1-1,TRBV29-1,TGCAGCACCAAGGTGAATCAGGGGGCGACCACTGAAGCTTTCTTT,CSTKVNQGATTEAFF
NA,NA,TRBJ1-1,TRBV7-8,TGTGCCAGCAGCGCCACAGGGAACACTGAAGCTTTCTTT,CASSATGNTEAFF
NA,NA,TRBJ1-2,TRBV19,TGTGCCAGTACCGGGACTGGGGCTAGTCGCTACACCTTC,CASTGTGASRYTF
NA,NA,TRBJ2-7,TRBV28,TGTGCCAGCAGCATCCTCCCTTTGCGAACGATCTACGAGCAGTACTTC,CASSILPLRTIYEQYF
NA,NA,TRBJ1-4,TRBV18,TGTGCCAGCTCTACAATTGAAAAACTGTTTTTT,CASSTIEKLFF
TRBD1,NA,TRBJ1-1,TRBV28,TGTGCCAGCAGTTTGGGACAGGGGGCTGAAGCTTTCTTT,CASSLGQGAEAFF
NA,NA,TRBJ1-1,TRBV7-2,TGTGCCAGCAGGTCTAGGGGGAGCACTGAAGCTTTCTTT,CASRSRGSTEAFF
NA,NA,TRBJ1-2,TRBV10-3,TGTGCCATCAGTGAGTCGACTCTCTCTAACTATGGCTACACCTTC,CAISESTLSNYGYTF
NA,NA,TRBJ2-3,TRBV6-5,TGTGCCAGCAGACGACACCTCTCCCCACAAGATACGCAGTATTTT,CASRRHLSPQDTQYF
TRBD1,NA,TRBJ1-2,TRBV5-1,TGCGCCAGCAGCCCGGACAGGTATGGCTACACCTTC,CASSPDRYGYTF
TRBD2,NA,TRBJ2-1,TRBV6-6,TGTGCCAGCAGGGGTAGCGGGAGGGGAGTCAATGAGCAGTTCTTC,CASRGSGRGVNEQFF
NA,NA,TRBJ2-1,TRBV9,TGTGCCAGCAGCGTAGCGGGAGTGGTTAATGAGCAGTTCTTC,CASSVAGVVNEQFF
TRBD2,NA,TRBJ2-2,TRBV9,TGTGCCAGCAGCCTCCATAGCGGGAGGGGGTCGACCGGGGAGCTGCTTTTT,CASSLHSGRGSTGELLF
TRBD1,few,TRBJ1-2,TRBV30,TGTGCCTGGAGGGCGACAGGGGGCGGTGGCTACACCTTC,CAWRATGGGGYTF
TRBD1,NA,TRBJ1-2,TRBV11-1,TGTGCCAGCAGCCGGGACAGCTACTATGGCTACACCTTC,CASSRDSYYGYTF
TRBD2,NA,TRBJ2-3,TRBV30,TGTGCCTGGAGTCCAGGACTAGCGGGAGGGGCAGATACGCAGTATTTT,CAWSPGLAGGADTQYF
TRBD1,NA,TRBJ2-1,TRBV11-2,TGTGCCAGCAGCCTCCGGGGACAGGCCAGCTCCTACAATGAGCAGTTCTTC,CASSLRGQASSYNEQFF
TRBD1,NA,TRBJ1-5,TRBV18,TGTGCCAGCTCACCGTTCCGGGACAGTTATAGCAATCAGCCCCAGCATTTT,CASSPFRDSYSNQPQHF
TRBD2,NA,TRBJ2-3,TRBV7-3,TGTGCCAGCAGCTTATGGGCGGGAGATGGGACAGATACGCAGTATTTT,CASSLWAGDGTDTQYF
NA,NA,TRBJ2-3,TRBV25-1,TGTGCCAGCAGTCAGGGCGGCACAGATACGCAGTATTTT,CASSQGGTDTQYF
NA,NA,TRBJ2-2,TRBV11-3,TGTGCCAGCAGCCCAATCCCGGACACCGGGGAGCTGTTTTTT,CASSPIPDTGELFF
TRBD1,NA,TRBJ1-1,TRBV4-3,TGCGCCAGCAGCCAAGAATATCGCAGGGGGCGAGGTATAGGGAACACTGAAGCTTTCTTT,CASSQEYRRGRGIGNTEAFF
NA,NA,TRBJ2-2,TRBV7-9,TGTGCCAGCACGAGTGGCACCGGGGAGCTGTTTTTT,CASTSGTGELFF
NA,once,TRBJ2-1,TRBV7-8,TGTGCCAGCAAGCGGCCCTTCAATGAGCAGTTCTTC,CASKRPFNEQFF
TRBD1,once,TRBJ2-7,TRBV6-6,TGTGCCAGCACTAAGACAGGGTCCTACGAGCAGTACTTC,CASTKTGSYEQYF
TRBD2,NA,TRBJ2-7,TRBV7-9,TGTTCCAGCAGCTTAGGGCGGGAGCTCTCCTACGAGCAGTACTTC,CSSSLGRELSYEQYF
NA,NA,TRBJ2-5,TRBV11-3,TGTGCCAGCAGCTACTCGCGGGCAGGGACCCAGTACTTC,CASSYSRAGTQYF
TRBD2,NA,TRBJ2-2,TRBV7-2,TGTGCCAGCAGCGGATCGGGACTAGCGGGAGTAGTCGGGGAGCTGTTTTTT,CASSGSGLAGVVGELFF
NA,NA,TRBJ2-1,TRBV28,TGTGCCAGCAGTTTAAGGTCCAGGGTTGACTCCTACAATGAGCAGTTCTTC,CASSLRSRVDSYNEQFF
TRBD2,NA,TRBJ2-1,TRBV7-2,TGTGCCAGCAGCTTCCTGTCTAGCGGGAATGGAAAGGAGCAGTTCTTC,CASSFLSSGNGKEQFF
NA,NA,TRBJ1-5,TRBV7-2,TGTGCCAGCAGCTTAGTATCGTCCCTCGGGCAGCCCCAGCATTTT,CASSLVSSLGQPQHF
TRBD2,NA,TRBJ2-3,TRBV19,TGTGCCAGTAGTATTGGCGGGAGTCCCACAGATACGCAGTATTTT,CASSIGGSPTDTQYF
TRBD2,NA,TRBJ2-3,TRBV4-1,TGCGCCAGCAGCCAAGATTACCTTACTAGCGGGAGTCCCCCGCAGTATTTT,CASSQDYLTSGSPPQYF
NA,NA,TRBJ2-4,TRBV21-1,TGTGCCAGCGGAAAGGGACAGCTTAAAAACATTCAGTACTTC,CASGKGQLKNIQYF
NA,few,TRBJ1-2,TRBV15,TGTGCCACCAGCGACAGCCGGAGCTATGGCTACACCTTC,CATSDSRSYGYTF
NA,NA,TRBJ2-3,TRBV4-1,TGCGCCAGCAGCCAAGTCTTTACAGATACGCAGTATTTT,CASSQVFTDTQYF
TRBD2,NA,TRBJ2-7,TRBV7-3,TGTGCCAGCAGCACGATGACTAGCGGAGAGCAGTACTTC,CASSTMTSGEQYF
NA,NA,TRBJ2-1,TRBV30,TGTGCCTCCAGAGGCGGGTCTAGCAACAATGAGCAGTTCTTC,CASRGGSSNNEQFF
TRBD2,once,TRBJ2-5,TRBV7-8,TGTGCCAGCAGCCGAGTCCAGCGGGAGATCCAAGAGACCCAGTACTTC,CASSRVQREIQETQYF
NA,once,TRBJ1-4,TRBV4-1,TGCGCCAGCAGCCAAGGAATGGGGACAGAAAAACTGTTTTTT,CASSQGMGTEKLFF
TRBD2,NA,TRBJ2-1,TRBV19,TGTGCCAGTAGTGATGTTCAGCGGGGGAGCTCCTACAATGAGCAGTTCTTC,CASSDVQRGSSYNEQFF